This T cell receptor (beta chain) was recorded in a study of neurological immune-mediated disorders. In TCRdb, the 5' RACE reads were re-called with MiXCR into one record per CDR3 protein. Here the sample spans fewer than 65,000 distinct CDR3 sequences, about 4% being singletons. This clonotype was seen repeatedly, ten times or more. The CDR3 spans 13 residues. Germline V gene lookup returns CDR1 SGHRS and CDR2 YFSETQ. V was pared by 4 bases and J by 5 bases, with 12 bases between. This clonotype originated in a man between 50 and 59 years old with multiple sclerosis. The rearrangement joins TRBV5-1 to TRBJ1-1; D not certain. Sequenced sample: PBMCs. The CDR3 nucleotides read TGCGCCAGCAGCCTGACGGCGAGGACTGAAGCTTTCTTT. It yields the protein CASSLTARTEAFF.